A selection of T cell receptor beta chains follows, all from one sample in a study of CD8+ T cells in alopecia areata. Profiling relied on immunoSEQ multiplex PCR, and the TCRdb table lists in-frame clones only, not all of them. In the table there are fewer than 150,000 clones, roughly four fifths of which are singletons. The source was CD8+ T cells sorted from blood, collected at week 4, from a patient treated with tofacitinib. These receptor sequences come from a human donor with alopecia areata. The CDR3 runs from the conserved cysteine through the conserved F or W. D genes are given only for firm matches. Clone size is shown for a subset of rows, as once, few, many or a class of expanded clone.

J: TRBJ2-3
size: -
V: TRBV5-6
D: TRBD1
DNA: TGTGCCAGCAGCGCGAGGGACAGGGGGCCAGATACGCAGTATTTT
CDR3: CASSARDRGPDTQYF

J: TRBJ2-3
size: few
V: TRBV4-2
D: TRBD2
DNA: TGTGCCAGCAGCCTCTCCCCGGGACTAGGCACAGATACGCAGTATTTT
CDR3: CASSLSPGLGTDTQYF

J: TRBJ1-1
size: -
V: TRBV13
D: -
DNA: TGTGCCAGCAGCTCTACTAGCCCTGAAGCTTTCTTT
CDR3: CASSSTSPEAFF

J: TRBJ1-4
size: -
V: TRBV5-1
D: -
DNA: TGCGCCAGCAGCTTTACACCTGACGATGAAAAACTGTTTTTT
CDR3: CASSFTPDDEKLFF

J: TRBJ2-7
size: -
V: TRBV6-6
D: -
DNA: TGTGCCAGCAGGACAACGGGACGTTCGACCGAGCAGTACTTC
CDR3: CASRTTGRSTEQYF

J: TRBJ2-2
size: once
V: TRBV29-1
D: -
DNA: TGCAGCGTTGGAGCAGATGGGACCGGGGAGCTGTTTTTT
CDR3: CSVGADGTGELFF

J: TRBJ2-5
size: -
V: TRBV19
D: TRBD2
DNA: TGTGCCAGTAGTACCCGGACTAGCGGGGGGGACAAAGAGACCCAGTACTTC
CDR3: CASSTRTSGGDKETQYF

J: TRBJ1-1
size: -
V: TRBV20-1
D: -
DNA: TGCAGTGCTAACGACGGACACGAAGCTTTCTTT
CDR3: CSANDGHEAFF

J: TRBJ2-3
size: few
V: TRBV2
D: -
DNA: TGTGCCAGCGGTCCGGGACCCTACACAGATACGCAGTATTTT
CDR3: CASGPGPYTDTQYF

J: TRBJ2-2
size: -
V: TRBV7-9
D: -
DNA: TGTGCCAGCAGTAGGCTACTGGACAGCGGGGAGCTGTTTTTT
CDR3: CASSRLLDSGELFF

J: TRBJ2-7
size: -
V: TRBV29-1
D: TRBD1
DNA: TGCAGCGTTGAGGACAGGGAATACGAGCAGTACTTC
CDR3: CSVEDREYEQYF

J: TRBJ1-2
size: -
V: TRBV29-1
D: -
DNA: TGCAGCGTTGAAGATGGGGTCGATGGCTACACCTTC
CDR3: CSVEDGVDGYTF

J: TRBJ1-2
size: -
V: TRBV4-1
D: -
DNA: TGCGCCAGCAGCCAAGACCCTAGGGAGAACTATGGCTACACCTTC
CDR3: CASSQDPRENYGYTF

J: TRBJ2-1
size: -
V: TRBV2
D: TRBD2
DNA: TGTGCCAGCAGTGCTAGCGGGGCCTACAATGAGCAGTTCTTC
CDR3: CASSASGAYNEQFF

J: TRBJ1-2
size: -
V: TRBV6-5
D: TRBD1
DNA: TGTGCCAGCAGTTACTCACGGACAGGGTATGGCTACACCTTC
CDR3: CASSYSRTGYGYTF

J: TRBJ2-3
size: -
V: TRBV7-9
D: TRBD1
DNA: TGTGCCACCCGAGAGGGGACAGGGGGCCTAGGTGGCACAGATACGCAGTATTTT
CDR3: CATREGTGGLGGTDTQYF

J: TRBJ1-1
size: -
V: TRBV4-1
D: TRBD1
DNA: TGCGCCAGCAGCCAGGACCCGACAGGGAGGACTGAAGCTTTCTTT
CDR3: CASSQDPTGRTEAFF

J: TRBJ2-5
size: -
V: TRBV6-5
D: -
DNA: TGTGCCAGCGGGGGTGGGACCCAGTACTTC
CDR3: CASGGGTQYF

J: TRBJ2-7
size: -
V: TRBV28
D: TRBD2
DNA: TGTGCCAGCAGTTCGTTAGCGGGGCCTAACTCCTACGAGCAGTACTTC
CDR3: CASSSLAGPNSYEQYF

J: TRBJ2-7
size: few
V: TRBV6-6
D: TRBD1
DNA: TGTGCCAGCAGTTTCGGGACAGGGGCCGAGCAGTACTTC
CDR3: CASSFGTGAEQYF

J: TRBJ2-7
size: -
V: TRBV4-1
D: -
DNA: TGCGCCAGCAGCCAAGACGGGGTCTCCGAGCAGTACTTC
CDR3: CASSQDGVSEQYF

J: TRBJ2-2
size: few
V: TRBV19
D: -
DNA: TGTGCCAGTAGTATACCCCAATTCACCGGGGAGCTGTTTTTT
CDR3: CASSIPQFTGELFF

J: TRBJ2-1
size: -
V: TRBV19
D: TRBD1
DNA: TGTGGAACAGGGGACTCCTACAATGAGCAGTTCTTC
CDR3: CGTGDSYNEQFF

J: TRBJ2-7
size: -
V: TRBV6-6
D: -
DNA: TGTGCCAGCAGTTACTTCGTGGCACTAGGCGACGAGCAGTACTTC
CDR3: CASSYFVALGDEQYF

J: TRBJ2-5
size: -
V: TRBV10-3
D: -
DNA: TGTGCCATCAGTGACAGAGAAGAGACCCAGTACTTC
CDR3: CAISDREETQYF

J: TRBJ2-3
size: -
V: TRBV4-1
D: TRBD2
DNA: TGCGCCAGCAGCCTAGGGACTAGCGGGGGCACAGATACGCAGTATTTT
CDR3: CASSLGTSGGTDTQYF

J: TRBJ1-5
size: -
V: TRBV19
D: -
DNA: TGTGCCAGTGTGCAAGCGTATAGCAATCAGCCCCAGCATTTT
CDR3: CASVQAYSNQPQHF

J: TRBJ2-7
size: -
V: TRBV7-9
D: TRBD2
DNA: TGTGCCAGCAGCCTGGGAGGGGACCAGTACTTC
CDR3: CASSLGGDQYF

J: TRBJ2-7
size: few
V: TRBV4-3
D: -
DNA: TGCGCCAGCAGCCAAAAGACCGGGGACGAGCAGTACTTC
CDR3: CASSQKTGDEQYF

J: TRBJ2-5
size: once
V: TRBV4-3
D: -
DNA: TGCGCCAGCAGCCAAGATTCGCTAGAGACCCAGTACTTC
CDR3: CASSQDSLETQYF

J: TRBJ2-3
size: -
V: TRBV19
D: -
DNA: TGTGCCAGTAGTATTAGGGGTCTCGGAGGAGAAGATACGCAGTATTTT
CDR3: CASSIRGLGGEDTQYF

J: TRBJ2-1
size: few
V: TRBV5-6
D: -
DNA: TGTGCCAGCAGCTTGCGGCAGCGATACAATGAGCAGTTCTTC
CDR3: CASSLRQRYNEQFF

J: TRBJ1-1
size: -
V: TRBV27
D: TRBD1
DNA: TGTGCCAGCAGTTCAGGGGGCACTGAAGCTTTCTTT
CDR3: CASSSGGTEAFF

J: TRBJ2-2
size: -
V: TRBV30
D: TRBD2
DNA: TGTGCCTGGAGTCAGACTAGCGGGGGACCCACCGGGGAGCTGTTTTTT
CDR3: CAWSQTSGGPTGELFF

J: TRBJ2-1
size: -
V: TRBV6-5
D: TRBD2
DNA: TGTGCCAGCTCCGACGGGGGGGCCCGGGATGAGCAGTTCTTC
CDR3: CASSDGGARDEQFF

J: TRBJ1-1
size: -
V: TRBV19
D: TRBD1
DNA: TGTGCCAGTAGTATCCCGGGACAGGGGACTGAAGCTTTCTTT
CDR3: CASSIPGQGTEAFF

J: TRBJ2-3
size: -
V: TRBV23-1
D: -
DNA: TGCGCCAGCAGTCAATTACGAAACGGGGGGCGACTCTTCACAGATACGCAGTATTTT
CDR3: CASSQLRNGGRLFTDTQYF

J: TRBJ2-3
size: -
V: TRBV4-2
D: -
DNA: TGTGCCAGCAGCCCCCACACTTCGGCCGATACGCAGTATTTT
CDR3: CASSPHTSADTQYF

J: TRBJ1-2
size: few
V: TRBV4-1
D: -
DNA: TGCGCCAGCAGCCCGGACAGTTCTAACTATGGCTACACCTTC
CDR3: CASSPDSSNYGYTF

J: TRBJ2-1
size: -
V: TRBV18
D: TRBD2
DNA: TGTGCCAGCTCACCAAGTTTCGGGACTAGCGGCTACAATGAGCAGTTCTTC
CDR3: CASSPSFGTSGYNEQFF

J: TRBJ2-5
size: -
V: TRBV10-2
D: -
DNA: TGCGCCAGCAGCTCCGCAAAGACTAGTCGGGAGACCCAGTACTTC
CDR3: CASSSAKTSRETQYF

J: TRBJ2-3
size: -
V: TRBV7-2
D: TRBD2
DNA: TGTGCCAGCAGCTTAGCTAGCGGGGGCCCTCCCACAGATACGCAGTATTTT
CDR3: CASSLASGGPPTDTQYF

J: TRBJ2-7
size: once
V: TRBV7-9
D: -
DNA: TGTGCCAGCGCGTACAGCCGCTCCTACGAGCAGTACTTC
CDR3: CASAYSRSYEQYF

J: TRBJ2-5
size: -
V: TRBV9
D: TRBD2
DNA: TGTGCCAGCAGCGCCGCCTCACAAGCGGGGGGACAAGAGACCCAGTACTTC
CDR3: CASSAASQAGGQETQYF